The sequence of this T cell receptor (beta chain) was determined in a study of cytomegalovirus exposure and HLA in healthy donors. PCR involved 60 Vbeta and 13 Jbeta primers. Original handling: An analysis performed later counted roughly 80 million unique TCR beta chains (roughly 11 million of them shared). Profiled with immunoSEQ multiplex PCR; TCRdb holds only in-frame clones, not every one. D and trimming were read from the DNA, whereas the V and J calls and clone size are those reported in that table. The sample lists about 180,000 clones; around 80% were seen once. Notes on the study in general: Using a false discovery rate of 0.05, a later analysis showed that 15,000 to 20,000 TCR beta sequences were associated with HLA alleles.

Remarks on this clone: Its antigen is undetermined.

This CDR3 spans 16 amino acids. Germline V CDR1 and CDR2: LGHNA, YNFKEQ. Deletions cut 1 base from V and 5 bases from J, with 18 bases between. Participants comprised healthy donors of bone marrow. Although they were nominally healthy when sampled, donors likely had unrecorded immune exposures. The chain recombines TRBV4-2 with TRBJ2-7, with a weak D call TRBD1 (6 bases). The sequenced sample was PBMCs. The receptor was isolated from a woman in her twenties or thirties in good health and CMV-seropositive. The CDR3 spells CASSQAGQGIRNEQYF. As DNA, the CDR3 is TGTGCCAGCAGCCAAGCCGGGCAGGGGATACGGAACGAGCAGTACTTC.